These 10 T cell receptor beta chains originate from one sample sequenced in a study of T cells in Graves' hyperthyroidism and ophthalmopathy. Amplification of TCR beta CDR3 regions was performed using RNA transcripts as template. The HTBI primer set served for first-round RT-PCR of the TCR CDR3. TCRdb independently ran MiXCR on the multiplex PCR reads; one entry per CDR3 protein. The table includes over 700,000 distinct CDR3 sequences, 35% to 40% detected once. Sequencing input: blood. The receptor set was obtained from a man younger than 30 with Graves' hyperthyroidism.

This clonotype appeared a few times. The rearrangement joins TRBV19 to TRBJ1-5; perhaps TRBD1 as D (6 bases). The CDR3 contains 13 residues. Trimming left V 5 bases short and J 9 bases short, with 14 bases between. Germline V lookup: CDR1 LNHDA, CDR2 SQIVND (reference sequence). This CDR3 reads CASSGGTGRPQHF. The CDR3 DNA reads as TGTGCCAGTAGTGGGGGCACAGGGAGGCCCCAGCATTTT.

This clonotype was counted only a few times. J is TRBJ2-7 and V is TRBV9; 7 nucleotides agree with TRBD2. V was pared by 7 bases and J by 2 bases, with 9 bases of the junction left unmatched. Germline loops: CDR1 SGDLS, CDR2 YYNGEE. CDR3 length: 14 residues. The CDR3 spells CASGGGTQTYEQYF. Written as DNA, the CDR3 is TGTGCCAGCGGGGGAGGGACTCAAACCTACGAGCAGTACTTC.

This clonotype was picked up many times. The chain carries TRBV15 and TRBJ2-6; possibly TRBD1 or TRBD2 for D (5 bases each). V shed 1 base and J shed 1 base, with 14 bases lying between them. The CDR3 runs to 18 residues. Germline V gene sequence: CDR1 LNHNV, CDR2 YYDKDF (reference sequence). Written as DNA, the CDR3 is TGTGCCACCAGCAGAGGAGAGGGGAAGGGTTCTGGGGCCAACGTCCTGACTTTC. Residues: CATSRGEGKGSGANVLTF.

The J gene is TRBJ1-5, the V gene TRBV2, with D possibly being TRBD1 (5 bases). Trimming took off 2 bases at V and 6 bases at J, with 14 bases between the two ends. This CDR3 is built from 15 residues. Germline-derived CDR1 and CDR2 are SNHLY and FYNNEI. CDR3: CASSELGDSSQPQHF. Here the CDR3 DNA reads TGTGCCAGCAGTGAATTGGGCGACAGTAGTCAGCCCCAGCATTTT.

V gene TRBV5-8 combines with J gene TRBJ2-2; D call uncertain. CDR1 and CDR2 (germline): SGHTS, YDEGEE. This CDR3 is built from 15 residues. V dropped 4 bases and J dropped 0 bases, with 10 bases sitting between them. CDR3 loop: CASSQGPTNTGELFF. In DNA, the CDR3 is TGTGCCAGCAGCCAAGGACCGACGAACACCGGGGAGCTGTTTTTT.

This sequence joins TRBV19 and TRBJ2-5, with TRBD2 as a possible D gene (6 bases). The V gene lost 7 bases and the J gene lost 0 bases, with 21 bases spanning the gap. The germline gives CDR1 LNHDA, CDR2 SQIVND (reference sequence). CDR3 size: 17 residues. The chain's CDR3 is CASKSLGAGGNQETQYF. DNA of the CDR3: TGTGCCAGTAAATCTTTGGGTGCAGGAGGGAACCAAGAGACCCAGTACTTC.

In this sample, this clonotype turned up many times. The chain's CDR3 is CASSVDGDQPQHF. CDR3 in DNA: TGTGCCAGCAGCGTAGACGGGGATCAGCCCCAGCATTTT. This chain links TRBV9 with TRBJ1-5; no clear D. The CDR3 runs to 13 residues. Trimming pared 0 bases from V and 5 bases from J, leaving 6 bases between. Germline assignment: CDR1 SGDLS and CDR2 YYNGEE. Filled out from reference TRBV9 and TRBJ1-5, the complete variable domain reads DSGVTQTPKHLITATGQRVTLRCSPRSGDLSVYWYQQSLDQGLQFLIQYYNGEERAKGNILERFSAQQFPDLHSELNLSSLELGDSALYFCASSVDGDQPQHFGDGTRLSIL.

This clonotype showed up just a few times. The chain joins TRBV29-1 to TRBJ1-5, with 9 bases matching TRBD1. CDR1 and CDR2 (germline): SQVTM, ANQGSEA. There are 15 residues in the CDR3. With V trimmed by 1 base and J by 7 bases, 8 bases remained unmatched. The CDR3 DNA sequence: TGCAGCGTTGAAGGTGGGACAGGGAGAGGGCAGCCCCAGCATTTT. Its translation is CSVEGGTGRGQPQHF.

This CDR3 reads CASSSTQGYGSEQYF. CDR3 nucleotides: TGCGCCAGCAGCTCCACTCAGGGTTACGGTAGCGAGCAGTACTTC. J is TRBJ2-7 and V is TRBV5-1; a weak D match, TRBD1 (5 bases). The CDR3 covers 15 residues. In germline, CDR1 is SGHRS, CDR2 YFSETQ. V gave up 3 bases and J gave up 6 bases, with 19 bases separating them. Combining the CDR3 with reference TRBV5-1 and TRBJ2-7 gives the whole variable domain KAGVTQTPRYLIKTRGQQVTLSCSPISGHRSVSWYQQTPGQGLQFLFEYFSETQRNKGNFPGRFSGRQFSNSRSEMNVSTLELGDSALYLCASSSTQGYGSEQYFGPGTRLTVT.

At least ten counts were recorded for this clonotype. The chain carries TRBV5-1 and TRBJ2-5, with 9 positions matching TRBD1. The V gene's germline CDR1 is SGHRS and CDR2 YFSETQ. The CDR3 covers 15 residues. The junction had 6 bases not matched to a gene; V was cut back by 4 bases and J by 2 bases. The CDR3 is CASSVSGTGQETQYF. DNA of the CDR3: TGCGCCAGCAGCGTATCGGGGACAGGGCAAGAGACCCAGTACTTC.